These 21 T cell receptor beta chains were all obtained from the same sample, sequenced in a study of T cell clonality in common variable immunodeficiency. TCRdb keeps only in-frame clones here, not all; method: immunoSEQ multiplex PCR. This sample shows about 12,000 clones and no singletons; roughly 6.9% rests with the ten largest. General observations from the study: Reportedly, TCR beta sequences from common variable immunodeficiency showed fewer deletions and N-nucleotide insertions.

For these receptors, no antigen is known. The sample comprised peripheral blood mononuclear cells. These receptors originate from a human donor with common variable immunodeficiency.

This clone was seen a handful of times. The CDR3 end lies 3 residues beyond the end of the read and is filled in from the germline J gene. J is TRBJ2-5 and V is TRBV6-2 or TRBV6-3; 12 positions match TRBD2. After removal of 0 bases from V and 4 bases from J, the junction contained 0 bases not matched to a gene. CDR1 MNHEY and CDR2 SVGEGT come from the germline V gene. The length of the CDR3 is 15 residues. The sequenced CDR3 bases are TGTGCCAGCAGTTACTCGACTAGCGGGGGAGAGACC. The encoded protein is CASSYSTSGGET. The complete CDR3 protein is CASSYSTSGGETQYF.

To note about this clone: The read terminates 3 residues before the CDR3 end, so the remaining end is supplied by the germline J gene. This chain links TRBV6-1 with TRBJ2-5, with D maybe TRBD1 (6 bases). CDR1 MNHNS and CDR2 SASEGT come from the germline V gene. The CDR3 loop spans 15 amino acids. V was pared by 2 bases and J by 5 bases, with 15 bases between. The DNA read from the CDR3 is TGTGCCAGCAGTGAACCTGCCACAGGGTCGGAGACC. Translated: CASSEPATGSET. The entire CDR3 sequence reads CASSEPATGSETQYF.

This clone was detected only a few times. The read stops 3 residues short of the end of the CDR3; the missing end is completed from the germline J gene. The V gene is TRBV2, the J gene TRBJ1-2, with D possibly being TRBD1 (6 bases). CDR1 and CDR2 from the germline V gene are SNHLY and FYNNEI. The V and J ends lost 5 bases and 1 base respectively, with 17 bases between them. The CDR3 has 16 residues. The CDR3 region is CASSPFQGPGNYGYTF. The DNA read from the CDR3 is TGTGCCAGCAGTCCTTTTCAGGGGCCCGGTAACTATGGC.

About this clone: The CDR3 end is not reached by the read, which stops 3 residues before it; the germline J gene fills it in. The chain combines TRBV19 with TRBJ2-7; the match to TRBD2 covers 9 bases. Germline CDR1 reads LNHDA; CDR2 reads SQIVND (reference sequence). J lost 3 bases, V lost 7 bases, and 7 bases had no gene match. The CDR3 extends over 14 amino acids. The covered CDR3 bases are TGTGCCAGTAAGTCGAGCGGGGGGTTCTACGAG. Residues: CASKSSGGFYE. The complete CDR3 reads CASKSSGGFYEQYF.

This clone appeared a few times. The CDR3 goes on 3 residues after the read ends, and that part is filled in from the germline J gene. This rearrangement joins TRBV30 to TRBJ1-2; 9 bases are a match to TRBD1. This CDR3 contains 15 residues. V was clipped by 4 bases and J by 1 base; unmatched bases: 7. Per the germline V gene, CDR1 is GTSNPN and CDR2 is SVGIG (reference sequence). Partial CDR3 DNA: TGTGCCTGGATCAAAGACAGGGGGTTTAACTATGGC. Translating gives CAWIKDRGFNYG. The CDR3 in full is CAWIKDRGFNYGYTF.

This clone was seen a few times. The observed sequence ends 3 residues before the CDR3 terminus, with the missing tail filled in from the germline J gene. The V gene is TRBV7-9, the J gene TRBJ2-5, with D perhaps TRBD1 (5 bases). With 2 bases removed from V and 5 bases from J, the gap between germline ends came to 12 bases. The CDR3 sequence is 14 residues long. CDR1 and CDR2 from the germline V gene are SEHNR and FQNEAQ (reference sequence). The DNA read from the CDR3 is TGTGCCAGCAGCTTATTGGGGCCCCCGGAGACC. Residues: CASSLLGPPET. The whole CDR3 region reads CASSLLGPPETQYF.

Comments on this clone: The CDR3 is cut off 3 residues early in the read; its end comes from the germline J gene. V usage is TRBV6-1 and J usage is TRBJ2-7; 7 nucleotides match TRBD1. V lost 3 bases to trimming and J lost 2 bases; unmatched junction nucleotides: 7. This CDR3 has 15 amino acids. The germline V gene encodes CDR1 MNHNS and CDR2 SASEGT. The DNA read from the CDR3 is TGTGCCAGCAGTGACCGACAGGGTCACACCTACGAG. It yields the protein CASSDRQGHTYE. The whole CDR3 region reads CASSDRQGHTYEQYF.

For this clone: The read halts 3 residues ahead of the CDR3 end, with the missing end drawn from the germline J gene. The V and J genes are TRBV7-2 and TRBJ1-2; D unresolved. The CDR3 runs to 13 residues. V lost 5 bases to trimming and J lost 5 bases, with 12 bases between them. CDR1 and CDR2 from the germline V gene are SGHTA and FQGNSA. CDR3 amino acids: CASSQRVAYGYTF. The sequenced part of the CDR3 DNA is TGTGCCAGCAGCCAACGAGTGGCATATGGC.

This clone came up a few times. The read falls 3 residues short of the CDR3 end, and the missing part is taken from the germline J gene. The rearrangement links TRBV18 to TRBJ2-5; 10 bases line up with TRBD2. The CDR3 covers 17 residues. Germline V gives CDR1 KGHSH, CDR2 LQKENI. V was clipped by 3 bases and J by 1 base; unmatched bases: 8. The sequenced part of the CDR3 DNA is TGTGCCAGCTCACCTCTAAGCGGGGGGGCCTTCCAAGAGACC. It yields the protein CASSPLSGGAFQET. The full CDR3 is CASSPLSGGAFQETQYF.

This clone was found a few times. The CDR3 end lies 3 residues beyond the end of the read and is filled in from the germline J gene. The chain uses TRBV19 and TRBJ2-5; D gene unclear. Germline assignment: CDR1 LNHDA and CDR2 SQIVND (reference sequence). This CDR3 spans 14 amino acids. V was cut by 5 bases and J by 5 bases, with 15 bases left in between. CDR3 bases read: TGTGCCAGTAGTCCCGGGTCGGTGCTCGAGACC. Protein product: CASSPGSVLET. The whole CDR3 is CASSPGSVLETQYF.

As for this clone: The DNA ends 3 residues before the CDR3 does, and the rest of the CDR3 is filled in from the germline J gene. J is TRBJ2-7 and V is TRBV6-1; TRBD1 agrees at 9 bases. J gave up 3 bases and V 0 bases, and 9 bases lay outside the gene matches. This CDR3 has 17 residues. Germline assignment: CDR1 MNHNS and CDR2 SASEGT. CDR3 DNA (partial): TGTGCCAGCAGTGAAGCGGGATCGCGGACAGGGGACTACGAG. It codes for CASSEAGSRTGDYE. The whole CDR3 is CASSEAGSRTGDYEQYF.

In its sample, this clone was seen a few times. The sequenced fragment ends 3 residues before the CDR3 boundary, so the rest is inferred from the germline J gene. The gene calls are TRBV19 and TRBJ1-1; D gene unclear. CDR3 length: 12 amino acids. Germline assignment: CDR1 LNHDA and CDR2 SQIVND (reference sequence). V gave up 7 bases and J gave up 0 bases, with 6 bases separating them. CDR3 in amino acids: CASTSMNTEAFF. The part of the CDR3 DNA that was read is TGTGCCAGTACATCAATGAACACTGAA. The variable domain in full, with the rest retrieved from reference TRBV19 and TRBJ1-1, is DGGITQSPKYLFRKEGQNVTLSCEQNLNHDAMYWYRQDPGQGLRLIYYSQIVNDFQKGDIAEGYSVSREKKESFPLTVTSAQKNPTAFYLCASTSMNTEAFFGQGTRLTVV.

To note about this clone: Read coverage stops 3 residues before the CDR3 terminus; the germline J gene supplies the remainder. This chain connects TRBV18 to TRBJ2-7; no clear D. Germline V lookup: CDR1 KGHSH, CDR2 LQKENI. V was cut by 2 bases and J by 0 bases, with 11 bases left in between. The CDR3 covers 15 residues. The CDR3 spells CASSPETRPSYEQYF. The sequenced CDR3 bases are TGTGCCAGCTCACCAGAAACAAGGCCCTCCTACGAG.

This clone was counted a few times. The observed sequence ends 3 residues before the CDR3 terminus, with the missing tail filled in from the germline J gene. The chain couples TRBV7-6 to TRBJ2-3; the D call may be TRBD1 or TRBD2 (5 bases each). The germline CDR1 and CDR2 sequences are SGHVS and FNYEAQ. The CDR3 is 13 residues long. V gave up 5 bases and J gave up 6 bases, with 12 bases separating them. The CDR3 loop reads CASSERGVDTQYF. The CDR3 DNA, read in part, is TGTGCCAGCAGCGAGAGGGGAGTGGATACG.

As to this clone: The observed sequence ends 3 residues before the CDR3 terminus, with the missing tail filled in from the germline J gene. This chain links TRBV7-2 with TRBJ2-1, with a tentative D call TRBD1 (6 bases). Germline lookup yields CDR1 SGHTA and CDR2 FQGNSA. Trimming shortened V by 1 base and J by 7 bases, and 11 bases separated the two germline ends. CDR3 size: 14 residues. The sequenced part of the CDR3 DNA is TGTGCCAGCAGCTTAGGGCAGGGGAAGAATGAG. Translated, it gives CASSLGQGKNE. Given in full, the CDR3 is CASSLGQGKNEQFF.

A remark on this clone: The missing CDR3 end, 3 residues past where the read stops, is filled in from the germline J gene. This chain uses TRBV30 with TRBJ2-2; D call uncertain. CDR1 and CDR2 from the germline V gene are GTSNPN and SVGIG (reference sequence). Trimming removed 4 bases from V and 6 bases from J, with 6 bases in between. CDR3 length: 11 amino acids. The covered CDR3 bases are TGTGCCTGGATGCGGTCCGGGGAG. Its translation: CAWMRSGE. The entire CDR3 reads CAWMRSGELFF.

The sample holds a few counts of this clone. The junction does not match germline at one end; this may be a read error. The read finishes 3 residues shy of the CDR3 end, and the germline J gene is used to complete it. The genes are TRBV7-3 and TRBJ2-5; D perhaps matches TRBD2 (6 bases). The germline V gene has CDR1 SGHTA and CDR2 FQGTGA. The length of the CDR3 is 14 residues. The covered CDR3 bases are TGTACCAGCAGCCCTCAGGCAGCCGGGGGGACC. Translation: CTSSPQAAGGT. In full, the CDR3 reads CTSSPQAAGGTQYF.

This clone was detected ten times or more. The read terminates 3 residues before the CDR3 end, so the remaining end is supplied by the germline J gene. The chain links TRBV7-2 to TRBJ1-1; 10 nucleotides align to TRBD1. V lost 5 bases and J lost 5; bases outside the gene matches: 8. This CDR3 has 15 residues. From germline, CDR1 is SGHTA and CDR2 FQGNSA. Partial CDR3 DNA: TGTGCCAGCAGCGTTGATGGGACAGGGGATACTGAA. Amino acids: CASSVDGTGDTE. The whole CDR3 region reads CASSVDGTGDTEAFF.

For this clone: The read halts 3 residues ahead of the CDR3 end, with the missing end drawn from the germline J gene. The chain carries TRBV7-9 and TRBJ2-2, with a tentative D call TRBD2 (6 bases). The germline CDR1 and CDR2 sequences are SEHNR and FQNEAQ (reference sequence). Trimming removed 3 bases at V and 5 bases at J, with 13 bases between. This CDR3 region has 15 residues. The DNA read from the CDR3 is TGTGCCAGCAGCTTGACCAGGGCGGGGACCGGGGAG. Its translation: CASSLTRAGTGE. The entire CDR3 is CASSLTRAGTGELFF.

This clone was counted a few times. The read halts 3 residues ahead of the CDR3 end, with the missing end drawn from the germline J gene. The gene calls are TRBV2 and TRBJ2-1; D call uncertain. The V end was cut by 6 bases, the J end by 7 bases, with 10 bases between. Germline CDR1 SNHLY, CDR2 FYNNEI. This CDR3 has 12 amino acids. CDR3 DNA (partial): TGTGCCAGCAGGATTGTAAGGAATGAG. It is translated as CASRIVRNE. The whole CDR3 sequence reads CASRIVRNEQFF. The full variable domain, with the rest looked up from reference TRBV2 and TRBJ2-1, is EPEVTQTPSHQVTQMGQEVILRCVPISNHLYFYWYRQILGQKVEFLVSFYNNEISEKSEIFDDQFSVERPDGSNFTLKIRSTKLEDSAMYFCASRIVRNEQFFGPGTRLTVL.

In its sample, this clone was seen many times. The read terminates 3 residues ahead of where the CDR3 ends, so the germline J gene completes it. The V gene is TRBV7-3, the J gene TRBJ2-1, with a tentative D call TRBD1 (6 bases). This CDR3 contains 13 residues. Trimming pared 5 bases from V and 7 bases from J, leaving 12 bases between. Germline CDR1 reads SGHTA; CDR2 reads FQGTGA. The CDR3 sequence is CASSPTTGNEQFF. CDR3 bases read: TGTGCCAGCAGCCCTACAACAGGGAATGAG.